The clone carrying this TCR beta chain was recorded once. The data were obtained in a study of blood T cell repertoires in COVID-19. Seattle cases were enrolled at active infection and followed longitudinally. The method was immunoSEQ multiplex PCR; TCRdb's version includes in-frame clones alone and lacks a portion of them. The sample carries about 410,000 clones, around nine tenths recorded once. The CDR3 is 14 amino acids. Trimming removed 4 bases from V and 4 bases from J; junction bases left unmatched: 7. CDR1 and CDR2 (germline): SGHDN, FVKESK. The rearrangement joins TRBV14 to TRBJ2-7; 7 nucleotides line up with TRBD2. This TCR came from a middle-aged woman with COVID-19, enrolled during active disease. The specimen was peripheral blood. The DNA for the CDR3 is TGTGCCAGCAGCCCGGGACTATTCCCTTACGAGCAGTACTTC. This encodes CASSPGLFPYEQYF.